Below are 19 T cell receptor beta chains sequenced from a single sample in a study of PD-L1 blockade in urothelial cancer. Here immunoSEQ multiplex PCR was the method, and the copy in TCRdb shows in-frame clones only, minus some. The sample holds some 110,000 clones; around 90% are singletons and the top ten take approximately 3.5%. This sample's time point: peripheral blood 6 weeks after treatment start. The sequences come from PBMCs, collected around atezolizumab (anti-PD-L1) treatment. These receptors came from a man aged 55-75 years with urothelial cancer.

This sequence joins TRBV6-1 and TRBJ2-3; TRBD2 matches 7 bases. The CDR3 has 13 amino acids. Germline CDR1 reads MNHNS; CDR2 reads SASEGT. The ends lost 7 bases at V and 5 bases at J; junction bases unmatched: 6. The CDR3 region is CASMAGVIDTQYF. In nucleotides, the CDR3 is TGTGCCAGCATGGCGGGAGTTATAGATACGCAGTATTTT.

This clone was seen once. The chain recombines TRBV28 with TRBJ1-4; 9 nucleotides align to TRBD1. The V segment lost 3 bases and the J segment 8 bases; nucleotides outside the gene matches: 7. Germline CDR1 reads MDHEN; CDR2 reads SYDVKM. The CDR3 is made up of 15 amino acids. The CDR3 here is CASSFTGGAGEKLFF. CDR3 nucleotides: TGTGCCAGCAGTTTTACAGGGGGCGCGGGGGAAAAACTGTTTTTT.

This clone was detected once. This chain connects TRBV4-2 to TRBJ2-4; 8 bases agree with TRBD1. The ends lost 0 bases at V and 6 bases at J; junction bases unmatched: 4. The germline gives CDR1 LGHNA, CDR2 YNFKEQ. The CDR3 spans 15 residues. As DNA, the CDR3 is TGTGCCAGCAGCCAAGACAGGGGGCGGGGAAACATTCAGTACTTC. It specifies CASSQDRGRGNIQYF.

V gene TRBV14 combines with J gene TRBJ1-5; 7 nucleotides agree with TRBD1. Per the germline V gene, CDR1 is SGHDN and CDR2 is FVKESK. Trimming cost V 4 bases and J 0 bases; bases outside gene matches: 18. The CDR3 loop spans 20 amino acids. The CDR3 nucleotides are TGTGCCAGCAGCCCATCACTTCGGGACAGCCAACTTAATAGCAATCAGCCCCAGCATTTT. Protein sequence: CASSPSLRDSQLNSNQPQHF.

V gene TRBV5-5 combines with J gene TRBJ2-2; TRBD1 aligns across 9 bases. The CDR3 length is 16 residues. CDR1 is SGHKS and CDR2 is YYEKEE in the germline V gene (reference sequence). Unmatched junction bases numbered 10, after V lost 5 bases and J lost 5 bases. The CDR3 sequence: CASSYTGGAGTGELFF. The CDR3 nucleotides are TGTGCCAGCAGTTACACAGGGGGCGCGGGTACCGGGGAGCTGTTTTTT.

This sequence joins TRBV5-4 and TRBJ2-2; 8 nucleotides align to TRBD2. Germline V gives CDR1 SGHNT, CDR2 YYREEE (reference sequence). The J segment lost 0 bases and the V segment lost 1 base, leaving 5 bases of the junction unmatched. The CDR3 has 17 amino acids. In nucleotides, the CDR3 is TGTGCCAGCAGCTTGCCGGGGGGGATCCCGAACACCGGGGAGCTGTTTTTT. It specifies CASSLPGGIPNTGELFF.

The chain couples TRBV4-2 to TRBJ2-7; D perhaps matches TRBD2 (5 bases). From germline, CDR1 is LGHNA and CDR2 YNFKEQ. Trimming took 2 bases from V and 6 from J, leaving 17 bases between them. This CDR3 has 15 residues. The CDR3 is CASSQTYGSGSEQYF. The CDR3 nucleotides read TGTGCCAGCAGCCAAACTTATGGGTCGGGGAGCGAGCAGTACTTC.

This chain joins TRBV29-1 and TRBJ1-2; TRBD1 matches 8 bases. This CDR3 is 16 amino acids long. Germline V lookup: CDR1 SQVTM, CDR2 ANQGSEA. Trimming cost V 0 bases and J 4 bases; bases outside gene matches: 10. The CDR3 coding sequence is TGCAGCGTTGAAGATCTGGTACAGGGGGGATTCTATGGCTACACCTTC. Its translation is CSVEDLVQGGFYGYTF.

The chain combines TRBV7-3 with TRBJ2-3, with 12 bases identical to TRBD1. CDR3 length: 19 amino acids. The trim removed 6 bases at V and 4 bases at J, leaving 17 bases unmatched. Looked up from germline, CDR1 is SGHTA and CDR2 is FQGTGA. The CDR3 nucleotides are TGTGCCAGCAGACCGGGACAGGGGGCACAGCGGGAAGCGTCAGATACGCAGTATTTT. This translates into CASRPGQGAQREASDTQYF.

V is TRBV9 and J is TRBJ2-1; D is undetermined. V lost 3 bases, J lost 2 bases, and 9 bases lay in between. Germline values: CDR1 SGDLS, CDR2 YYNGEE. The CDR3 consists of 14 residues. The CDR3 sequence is CASSGGVPYNEQFF. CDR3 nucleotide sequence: TGTGCCAGCAGCGGCGGTGTCCCCTACAATGAGCAGTTCTTC.

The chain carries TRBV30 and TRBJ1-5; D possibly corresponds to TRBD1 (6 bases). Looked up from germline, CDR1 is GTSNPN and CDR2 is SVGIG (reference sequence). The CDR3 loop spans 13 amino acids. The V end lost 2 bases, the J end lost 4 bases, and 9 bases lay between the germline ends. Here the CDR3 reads CAWSQQGNQPQHF. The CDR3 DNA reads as TGTGCCTGGAGTCAACAGGGAAATCAGCCCCAGCATTTT.

The CDR3 nucleotides read TGTGCCAGCAGCTCCGTAGCGGGGGGCTACAATGAGCAGTTCTTC. Encoded protein: CASSSVAGGYNEQFF. This chain connects TRBV7-2 to TRBJ2-1; the match to TRBD2 covers 10 bases. The CDR3 is 15 residues long. J was trimmed by 3 bases and V by 4 bases; bases with no gene match: 3. Germline-derived CDR1 and CDR2 are SGHTA and FQGNSA.

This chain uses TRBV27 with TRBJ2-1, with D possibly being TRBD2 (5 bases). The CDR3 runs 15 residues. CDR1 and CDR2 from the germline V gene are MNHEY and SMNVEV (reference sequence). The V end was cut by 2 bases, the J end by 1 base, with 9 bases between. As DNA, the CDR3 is TGTGCCAGCAGTTTAGGTAAGCGGTCCTACAATGAGCAGTTCTTC. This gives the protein CASSLGKRSYNEQFF.

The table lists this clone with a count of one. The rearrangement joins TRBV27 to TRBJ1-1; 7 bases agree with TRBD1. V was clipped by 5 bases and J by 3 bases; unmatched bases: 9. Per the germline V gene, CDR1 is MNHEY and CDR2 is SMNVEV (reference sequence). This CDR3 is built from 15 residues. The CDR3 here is CASSPTGWGDTEAFF. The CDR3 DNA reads TGTGCCAGCAGTCCGACAGGGTGGGGTGACACTGAAGCTTTCTTT.

Here the CDR3 DNA reads TGCGCCAGCAGCCAGATCGGACAGGGGAGAGAGGACGAGCAGTACTTC. Amino acids: CASSQIGQGREDEQYF. The gene calls are TRBV4-3 and TRBJ2-7, with 9 bases identical to TRBD1. This CDR3 region has 16 residues. In germline, CDR1 is LGHNA, CDR2 YSLEER. Trimming removed 3 bases from V and 5 bases from J; junction bases left unmatched: 11.

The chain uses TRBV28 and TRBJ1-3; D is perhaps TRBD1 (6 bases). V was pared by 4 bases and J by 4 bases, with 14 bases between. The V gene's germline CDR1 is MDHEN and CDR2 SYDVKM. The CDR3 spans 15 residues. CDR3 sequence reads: CASSYPRGSGNTIYF. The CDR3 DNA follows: TGTGCCAGCAGTTACCCCAGGGGATCCGGAAACACCATATATTTT.

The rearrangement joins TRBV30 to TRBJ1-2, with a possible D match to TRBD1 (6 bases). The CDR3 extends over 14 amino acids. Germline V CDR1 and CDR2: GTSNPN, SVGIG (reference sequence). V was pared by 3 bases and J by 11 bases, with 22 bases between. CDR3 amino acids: CAWSSRQAPKRYTF. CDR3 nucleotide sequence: TGTGCCTGGAGCTCACGACAGGCACCTAAGAGGTACACCTTC.

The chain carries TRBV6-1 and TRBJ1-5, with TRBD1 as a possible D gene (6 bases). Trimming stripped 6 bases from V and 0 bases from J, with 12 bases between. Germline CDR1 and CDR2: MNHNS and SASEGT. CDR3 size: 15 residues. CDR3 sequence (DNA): TGTGCCAGCAGACCCGGACAGAATAGCAATCAGCCCCAGCATTTT. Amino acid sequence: CASRPGQNSNQPQHF.

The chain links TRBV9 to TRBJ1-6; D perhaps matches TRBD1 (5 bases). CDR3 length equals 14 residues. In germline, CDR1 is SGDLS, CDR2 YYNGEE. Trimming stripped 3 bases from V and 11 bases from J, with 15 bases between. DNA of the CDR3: TGTGCCAGCAGCGAGGGGATTAGCGGGACACCCCTCCACTTT. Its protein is CASSEGISGTPLHF.